This is a list of T cell receptor beta chains from one sample in a study of tumor T cells in aggressive B-cell lymphoma. Data came from immunoSEQ multiplex PCR; TCRdb stores just in-frame clones and leaves some out. Here the sample spans thousands of clones, approximately 78% being singletons. The material sequenced was tumor tissue. The receptors here all came from an adult with diffuse large B cell lymphoma. Each CDR3 is given with its conserved first and last residue. D genes are given only for firm matches. Only part of the rows carry a size: once, few, many, or a class if the clone is expanded.

clone_size	v_call	j_call	d_call	cdr3_nt	cdr3_aa
.	TRBV4-2	TRBJ1-5	.	TGTGCCAGCAGCCAAGATAGGGAGCCGGGGGGCAATCAGCCCCAGCATTTT	CASSQDREPGGNQPQHF
few	TRBV6-5	TRBJ1-1	.	TGTGCCAGCAAGTCGGGGGGCACTGAAGCTTTCTTT	CASKSGGTEAFF
.	TRBV7-9	TRBJ1-2	TRBD1	TGTGCCAGCAGCTGGGGGACAGGGAGCCCCAACTATGGCTACACCTTC	CASSWGTGSPNYGYTF
.	TRBV7-9	TRBJ2-1	TRBD1	TGTGCCAGCGGGGGGGACAGGGATGAGCAGTTCTTC	CASGGDRDEQFF
once	TRBV9	TRBJ1-3	.	TGTGCCAGCACCCCGTGGGGGGTCGGAAACACCATATATTTT	CASTPWGVGNTIYF
.	TRBV7-9	TRBJ2-1	TRBD2	TGTGCCAGCAGCTTAGTAGCGGGACTCGACAATGAGCAGTTCTTC	CASSLVAGLDNEQFF
.	TRBV5-1	TRBJ2-1	TRBD2	TGCGCCAGCAGCAAAGTAGCGGGAGGGTACAATGAGCAGTTCTTC	CASSKVAGGYNEQFF
once	TRBV9	TRBJ1-3	.	TGTGCCAGCAGCGTAGAGGACAACTCTGGAAACACCATATATTTT	CASSVEDNSGNTIYF
.	TRBV7-3	TRBJ1-1	.	TGTGCCAGCAGCTTACTTGGGGCGGAAACTGAAGCTTTCTTT	CASSLLGAETEAFF
.	TRBV21-1	TRBJ2-1	.	TGTGCCAGCAGCAGAAAACAGGGGGCTTATGAGCAGTTCTTC	CASSRKQGAYEQFF
.	TRBV19	TRBJ2-1	TRBD2	TGTGCCAGTAGTCCCTTAGCGGGAGGGCCTATAAATGAGCAGTTCTTC	CASSPLAGGPINEQFF